The clone carrying this T cell receptor beta chain occurred many times. Antigen specificity is unknown. This specimen comes from a study of T and B cells in COVID-19 patients. Study-level information: At median age approximately 31 years, recovered patients were younger than active-infection patients at under 70. Study findings and constraints: Active COVID-19 showed highly clonal TRB repertoires; recovery showed diversity and richness above healthy donors.

Blood genomic DNA input for TRB amplification was about 240-500 ng. BIOMED2 TRB-A/B primer pools were used in multiplex TRB PCR. From the multiplex PCR reads, TCRdb called clonotypes with MiXCR, one entry per CDR3 protein. The sample carries roughly 15,000 distinct CDR3 sequences, 27% recorded once. V was trimmed by 6 bases and J by 2 bases, leaving 10 bases between them. Per germline, CDR1 MNHEY and CDR2 SVGAGI. The CDR3 is 13 amino acids. The receptor was isolated from a human donor who had recovered from COVID-19. The source material was blood. The rearrangement joins TRBV6-5 to TRBJ1-1; D is unclear. The CDR3 region has the DNA TGTGCCAGCAGAACCGGGATTAACACTGAAGCTTTCTTT. Amino acids: CASRTGINTEAFF.